The present entry profiles one TCR beta chain with its context. This table comes from immunoSEQ multiplex PCR, and its TCRdb copy is limited to in-frame clones, with some not included. The data contain over 120,000 clones, roughly 88% of them seen just once; the ten biggest clones take up about 1.7%. The data are from a study of blood T cell repertoires in COVID-19. Study summary: Both acute and convalescent COVID-19 samples were obtained from the United States, Italy and Spain. T cells, B-cell-depleted T cells, or PBMCs provided the cDNA or gDNA that served as material.

The CDR3 consists of 15 residues. With V trimmed by 8 bases and J by 0 bases, 8 bases remained unmatched. The V gene's germline CDR1 is SGHVS and CDR2 FQNEAQ. The TCR comes from a woman in her forties or fifties with acute or convalescent COVID-19. The sample comprised peripheral blood. This chain uses TRBV7-8 with TRBJ1-1; 8 bases line up with TRBD1. Here the CDR3 DNA reads TGTGCCAGCGGCCGGGACAGGATCATGAACACTGAAGCTTTCTTT. Translating gives CASGRDRIMNTEAFF.